The T cell receptor beta chain under discussion was sequenced for a study of regulatory T cells in long-lasting Graves disease. This sample's time point: newly diagnosed GD, antithyroid drugs for less than 3 months. The TCR library was made from RNA extracted from PBMCs. Researchers made TCR beta libraries by using iRepertoire HTBI primers and running Arm-PCR on CDR3 regions. Via MiXCR, TCRdb re-called the multiplex PCR reads, giving one row per CDR3 protein. The top ten clones hold 9.5% to 15% of a sample with 550,000 to 650,000 distinct CDR3 sequences, 16% of them seen once. The CDR3 has 16 residues. CDR1 DFQATT and CDR2 SNEGSKA come from the germline V gene (reference sequence). J was trimmed by 9 bases and V by 5 bases; bases with no gene match: 18. This clonotype was counted many times. The sample was also linked to a second study, of T cells in Graves' hyperthyroidism and ophthalmopathy.

Sequenced here: peripheral blood mononuclear cells (PBMCs), sampled at new diagnosis, from a patient treated with antithyroid drugs. This receptor was taken from a man between 18 and 29 years old with Graves disease. This chain connects TRBV20-1 to TRBJ2-5; 10 bases align to TRBD2. CDR3 loop: CSAPGEASGSRLAQYF. DNA for the CDR3: TGCAGTGCTCCCGGGGAGGCTAGCGGGAGTCGGCTGGCCCAGTACTTC.